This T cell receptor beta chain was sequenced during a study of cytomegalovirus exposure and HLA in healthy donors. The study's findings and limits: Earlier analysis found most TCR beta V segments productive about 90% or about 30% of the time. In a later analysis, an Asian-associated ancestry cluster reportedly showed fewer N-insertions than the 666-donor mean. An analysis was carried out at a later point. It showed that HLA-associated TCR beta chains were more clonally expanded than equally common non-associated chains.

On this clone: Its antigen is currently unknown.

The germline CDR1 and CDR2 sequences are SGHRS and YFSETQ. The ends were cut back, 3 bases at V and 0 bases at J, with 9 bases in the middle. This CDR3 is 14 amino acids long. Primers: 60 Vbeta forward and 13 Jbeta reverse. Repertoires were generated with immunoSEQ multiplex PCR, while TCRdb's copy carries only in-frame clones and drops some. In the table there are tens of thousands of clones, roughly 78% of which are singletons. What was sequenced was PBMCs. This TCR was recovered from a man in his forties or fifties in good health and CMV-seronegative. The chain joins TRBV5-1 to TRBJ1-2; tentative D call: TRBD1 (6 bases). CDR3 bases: TGCGCCAGCAGCTCGGACAGTGCTAACTATGGCTACACCTTC. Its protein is CASSSDSANYGYTF.